This T cell receptor beta chain was recorded in a study of T cells after yellow fever vaccination. A single record per CDR3 protein comes from TCRdb applying MiXCR to the 5' RACE reads. In the table there are around 160,000 distinct CDR3 sequences, around 7% of which are singletons. Trimming cost V 6 bases and J 8 bases, with 11 bases left between them. Per germline, CDR1 MNHNY and CDR2 SVGAGI (reference sequence). The CDR3 runs to 12 residues. Ten or more counts support this clonotype. This clonotype originated in a young man who received the YFV17D yellow fever vaccine. Sequenced here: CD4+ T cells sorted from PBMCs, sampled more than 4 days after the first yellow fever vaccination. The chain recombines TRBV6-6 with TRBJ2-1; TRBD2 is a possible D gene (6 bases). The CDR3: CASRGGGDEQFF. The CDR3 DNA reads as TGTGCCAGCAGGGGTGGAGGGGATGAGCAGTTCTTC.